This T cell receptor beta chain was found in a study of blood T cell repertoires in COVID-19. Sequenced by immunoSEQ multiplex PCR; TCRdb stores in-frame clones only, minus some. The sample holds 200,000 to 250,000 clones, 84% seen once. Trimming removed 7 bases from V and 4 bases from J, with 14 bases in between. The CDR3 is 14 amino acids. CDR1 MNHEY and CDR2 SVGAGI come from the germline V gene. The material sequenced was PBMCs or T cells enriched from blood (not recorded which). The genes are TRBV6-5 and TRBJ1-3; D perhaps matches TRBD1 (6 bases). This clonotype was sampled from a woman aged 40 to 50 who had recovered from COVID-19. This chain's CDR3 is CASKDSFAGNTIYF. The CDR3 bases are TGTGCCAGCAAGGACAGTTTTGCCGGAAACACCATATATTTT.